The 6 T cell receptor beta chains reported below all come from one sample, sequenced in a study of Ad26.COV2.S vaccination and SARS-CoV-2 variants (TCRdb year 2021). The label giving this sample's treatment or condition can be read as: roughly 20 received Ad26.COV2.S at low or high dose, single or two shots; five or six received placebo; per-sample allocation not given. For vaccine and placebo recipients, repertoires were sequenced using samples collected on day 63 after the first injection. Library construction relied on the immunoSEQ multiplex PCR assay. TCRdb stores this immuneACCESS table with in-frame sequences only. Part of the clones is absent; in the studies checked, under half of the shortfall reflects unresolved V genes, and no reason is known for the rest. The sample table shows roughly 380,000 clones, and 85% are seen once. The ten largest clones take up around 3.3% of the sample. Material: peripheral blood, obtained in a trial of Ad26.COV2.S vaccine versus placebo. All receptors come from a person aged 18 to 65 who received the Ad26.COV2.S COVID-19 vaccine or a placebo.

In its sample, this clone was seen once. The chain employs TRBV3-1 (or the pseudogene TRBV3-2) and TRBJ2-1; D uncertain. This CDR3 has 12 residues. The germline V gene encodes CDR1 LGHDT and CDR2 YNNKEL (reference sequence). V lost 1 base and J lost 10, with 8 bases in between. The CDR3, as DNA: TGTGCCAGCAGCCAAGGATCGAGCGAGCAGTTCTTC. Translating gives CASSQGSSEQFF.

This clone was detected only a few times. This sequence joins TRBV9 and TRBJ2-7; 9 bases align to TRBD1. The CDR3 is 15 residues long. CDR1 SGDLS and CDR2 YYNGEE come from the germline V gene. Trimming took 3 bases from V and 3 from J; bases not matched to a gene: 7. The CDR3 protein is CASSAEMGQGYEQYF. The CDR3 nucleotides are TGTGCCAGCAGCGCAGAGATGGGACAGGGCTACGAGCAGTACTTC.

The CDR3 DNA is TGTGCCAGCAGTCTCCTTTACAATGAGCAGTTCTTC. The encoded protein is CASSLLYNEQFF. This sequence joins TRBV6-2 or TRBV6-3 and TRBJ2-1; no definite D call. CDR3 length: 12 amino acids. Per the germline V gene, CDR1 is MNHEY and CDR2 is SVGEGT. V shed 5 bases and J shed 4 bases, with 6 bases lying between them.

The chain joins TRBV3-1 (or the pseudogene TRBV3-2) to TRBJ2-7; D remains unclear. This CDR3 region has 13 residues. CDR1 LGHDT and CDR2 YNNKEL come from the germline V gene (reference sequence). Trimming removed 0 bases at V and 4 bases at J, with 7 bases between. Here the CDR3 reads CASSQDPRYEQYF. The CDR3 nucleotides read TGTGCCAGCAGCCAAGATCCCCGTTACGAGCAGTACTTC.

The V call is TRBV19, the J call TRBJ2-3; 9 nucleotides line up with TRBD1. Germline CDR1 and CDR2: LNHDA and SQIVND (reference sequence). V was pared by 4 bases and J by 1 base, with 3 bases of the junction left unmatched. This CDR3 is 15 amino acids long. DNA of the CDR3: TGTGCCAGTAGTACCCGGACAGGGGGCACAGATACGCAGTATTTT. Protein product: CASSTRTGGTDTQYF.

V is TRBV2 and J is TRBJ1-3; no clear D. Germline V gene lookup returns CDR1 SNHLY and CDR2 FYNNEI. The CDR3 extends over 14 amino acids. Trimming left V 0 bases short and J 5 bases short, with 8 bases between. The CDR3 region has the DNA TGTGCCAGCAGTGAAGCGTATACCCGAAACACCATATATTTT. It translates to CASSEAYTRNTIYF. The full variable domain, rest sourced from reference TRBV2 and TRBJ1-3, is EPEVTQTPSHQVTQMGQEVILRCVPISNHLYFYWYRQILGQKVEFLVSFYNNEISEKSEIFDDQFSVERPDGSNFTLKIRSTKLEDSAMYFCASSEAYTRNTIYFGEGSWLTVV.